These 8 T cell receptor beta chains were sequenced from one sample in a study of cytomegalovirus exposure and HLA in healthy donors. PCR amplification relied on 60 Vbeta primers (plus 13 Jbeta primers). Method: immunoSEQ multiplex PCR; TCRdb's copy keeps in-frame clones and lacks some. The sample holds some 130,000 clones, 75% to 80% seen once. Sequencing input: PBMCs. The receptors shown here come from a woman between 55 and 75 years old in good health and CMV-seronegative.

The chain combines TRBV6-5 with TRBJ1-6; D is unresolved. Trimming removed 10 bases at V and 6 bases at J, with 16 bases between. CDR1 MNHEY and CDR2 SVGAGI come from the germline V gene. The CDR3 has 14 amino acids. The CDR3 DNA sequence: TGTGCCACCCAGGATGGGCAGTTTAATTCACCCCTCCACTTT. It encodes CATQDGQFNSPLHF.

The sample holds a few counts of this clone. The chain recombines TRBV25-1 with TRBJ2-7, with D unresolved. The CDR3 is 14 residues long. Germline CDR1 reads MGHDK; CDR2 reads SYGVNS. Trimming left V 3 bases short and J 0 bases short, with 9 bases between. The CDR3 reads CASSDGRGSYEQYF. The CDR3 region has the DNA TGTGCCAGCAGTGACGGTCGCGGCTCCTACGAGCAGTACTTC.

This rearrangement joins TRBV2 to TRBJ2-1; D is possibly TRBD2 (5 bases). V was cut by 6 bases and J by 7 bases, with 16 bases left in between. CDR1 is SNHLY and CDR2 is FYNNEI in the germline V gene. The CDR3 consists of 14 residues. The CDR3 DNA is TGTGCCAGCAGACTAGTATTTGGTCGGAATGAGCAGTTCTTC. It is translated as CASRLVFGRNEQFF.

The chain has TRBV2 and TRBJ2-3; TRBD2 matches 10 bases. J gave up 3 bases and V 4 bases, and 4 bases lay outside the gene matches. The CDR3 is 15 residues long. Germline values: CDR1 SNHLY, CDR2 FYNNEI. CDR3 sequence reads: CASSGQLAGTDTQYF. DNA for the CDR3: TGTGCCAGCAGTGGACAACTAGCGGGGACAGATACGCAGTATTTT.

This clone is a singleton in its sample. This sequence joins TRBV7-9 and TRBJ1-4; possible D gene TRBD1, 5 bases. In germline, CDR1 is SEHNR, CDR2 FQNEAQ (reference sequence). V lost 3 bases and J 2 bases, leaving 7 bases between the germline ends. There are 14 residues in the CDR3. The CDR3 sequence is CASSFYRTNEKLFF. The CDR3 DNA is TGTGCCAGCAGCTTCTACAGGACTAATGAAAAACTGTTTTTT.

The chain uses TRBV16 and TRBJ1-2, with 7 nucleotides matching TRBD1. The germline gives CDR1 KGHSY, CDR2 FQNENV. J gave up 4 bases and V 0 bases, and 17 bases lay outside the gene matches. The CDR3 has 19 amino acids. CDR3 loop: CASSQSLYSVPRQGYGYTF. CDR3 nucleotides: TGTGCCAGCAGCCAATCTCTATACTCGGTCCCCCGACAGGGCTATGGCTACACCTTC.

The V gene is TRBV19, the J gene TRBJ2-7; D is undetermined. The V end lost 1 base, the J end lost 7 bases, and 14 bases lay between the germline ends. CDR3 length: 14 residues. Germline values: CDR1 LNHDA, CDR2 SQIVND (reference sequence). In nucleotides, the CDR3 is TGTGCCAGTAGTATAGGAGGCTACATCCCGGAGCAGTACTTC. It specifies CASSIGGYIPEQYF.

This chain connects TRBV5-1 to TRBJ1-1, with 7 bases identical to TRBD1. The length of the CDR3 is 15 residues. Germline V gives CDR1 SGHRS, CDR2 YFSETQ. Unmatched junction bases numbered 7, after V lost 4 bases and J lost 1 base. The CDR3 DNA reads as TGCGCCAGCAGCCTTCGACAGGGAAAGAACACTGAAGCTTTCTTT. Translation: CASSLRQGKNTEAFF.